This T cell receptor (beta chain) is from a study of blood T cell repertoires in COVID-19. On the study more broadly: Collection of acute and convalescent COVID-19 samples took place in the United States, Italy and Spain. PBMCs, B-cell-depleted T cells, or T cells were the source of the cDNA or gDNA that made up the material.

In the authors' workflow: From reference gene primer amplification, estimates of nucleated cell counts were derived. TCRdb keeps only in-frame clones here, not all; method: immunoSEQ multiplex PCR. V and J calls and clone size are given by that table; D and trimming were obtained from the DNA. Of about 270,000 clones in the sample, 86% were seen once. The CDR3 has 14 amino acids. V lost 5 bases to trimming and J lost 1 base, with 11 bases between them. Germline CDR1 MNHEY, CDR2 SMNVEV (reference sequence). Seattle cases were enrolled at active infection and followed longitudinally. The sequenced material came from peripheral blood. The V and J genes are TRBV27 and TRBJ1-2; D unclear. This TCR was sampled from a woman in her seventies with COVID-19, enrolled during active disease. The CDR3 here is CASSPSVLNYGYTF. The CDR3 DNA is TGTGCCAGCAGTCCCTCCGTCCTTAACTATGGCTACACCTTC.